This T cell receptor beta chain comes out of a study of Ad26.COV2.S vaccination and SARS-CoV-2 variants (dated by TCRdb to 2020 to 2022). For the study in its entirety: Donors in the vaccine arm were drawn from COV1001, a multicentre, randomized, double-blind, placebo-controlled phase I-IIa trial testing Ad26.COV2.S in healthy adults. Dosing of Ad26.COV2.S was intramuscular, at either 5x10^10 or 1x10^11 viral particles, delivered as one shot or as two shots spaced 56 days apart. Sequencing of the TCRbeta repertoire served to evaluate the specificity and breadth of SARS-CoV-2-reactive T cell receptors following Ad26.COV2.S vaccination. A total of around 32 samples were included in the TCR-sequenced set, comprising 19 Ad26.COV2.S vaccine recipients, 5 placebo recipients and 8 SARS-CoV-2 convalescent individuals. Trial participants were randomized into five groups of five, in which low-dose or high-dose Ad26.COV2.S was given once or twice, or placebo was given on both occasions. Investigators remained blinded to trial group allocation during experiments and outcome assessment.

What the work shows at the level of the full study, not this receptor alone: Comparing responses between vaccine doses or regimens was not something the study was powered to do. After vaccination, substantial breadth of spike-specific CD8+ and CD4+ T cell responses was reported. It was noted by the authors that total T cell responses may have been underestimated by the TCR breadth and depth analyses. Ad26.COV2.S recipients had higher spike-specific TCR breadth than placebo recipients (P = 0.0014). Non-spike TCR breadth was comparable between vaccine and placebo recipients, consistent with the vaccine containing only spike.

From cysteine to phenylalanine, the CDR3 is 12 amino acids long. The sequence is cut down to CDR3 DNA, 36 bases in frame from base 1. V is cut by 5 bases and J by 8 bases, and the space between the germline ends is 12 bases. Per the germline V gene, MGHRA is the CDR1 and YSYEKL is the CDR2. On this clone itself: Its cognate antigen has yet to be identified. Base qualities were left out, and no much larger clone turns up one base away.

The immunoSEQ Assay was used to sequence TCRbeta CDR3 regions. After extraction, genomic DNA underwent amplification by bias-controlled multiplex PCR, followed by high-throughput sequencing. The authors processed their data as follows. To quantify the absolute abundance of every unique TCRbeta CDR3 region, sequences were collapsed and filtered. T cell fraction was estimated by normalizing TCRbeta template counts to usable DNA, which was measured by amplifying reference genes present in all nucleated cells. Repertoire TCRs were annotated as SARS-CoV-2-specific by exact matching of V gene, CDR3 amino acid sequence and J gene to a known reactive TCR set. The reference SARS-CoV-2 TCR set was derived from MIRA and filtered for enrichment in COVID-19-positive ImmuneCODE repertoires, a step that removed public or cross-reactive TCRs. Based on the MIRA antigens, annotated TCRs were further analysed at the level of specific ORF or position within ORF. Depth was the summed frequency of annotated unique rearrangements, while breadth was defined as annotated unique rearrangements over total unique productive rearrangements. Group comparisons of TCR breadth used two-sided Wilcoxon rank-sum tests. TCRdb re-hosts the immuneACCESS table, in-frame sequences only. Its copies lack some clones; in the studies checked, an unresolved V gene accounts for under half of them, and the cause for the rest is not known. V, J and clone size derive from that table, while D and trimming were established from the DNA sequence. This sample has some 390,000 clones in its table, and approximately 91% of those were observed once. Under 2% of the sample goes to the ten largest clones.

The treatment or condition label here, explained by the study, means: roughly 19 received Ad26.COV2.S at low or high dose, single or two shots; about 5 received placebo; per-sample allocation not given. For vaccine and placebo recipients, repertoires were sequenced using samples collected on day 63 after the first injection. Cohort 1b enrolled 25 or so adults aged 18-55 years at a single site in Boston, USA, between 29 July and 7 August 2020. Ad26.COV2.S was a replication-incompetent adenovirus type 26 vector that expressed a prefusion-stabilized SARS-CoV-2 spike protein derived from the original Wuhan strain.

The rearranged segments are TRBV4-1 and TRBJ1-2, and the D gene may be TRBD1, 6 bases matching. The TCR comes from a person aged 18-60 years who received the Ad26.COV2.S COVID-19 vaccine or a placebo. The source was peripheral blood, collected in a trial of Ad26.COV2.S vaccine versus placebo. For the CDR3, the sequence is CASSGGGGGYTF. The DNA reads as follows: TGCGCCAGCAGCGGGGGGGGCGGCGGCTACACCTTC.